A selection of T cell receptor beta chains follows, all from one sample in a study of blood T cell repertoires in COVID-19. Clones were read by immunoSEQ multiplex PCR, and TCRdb kept only the in-frame ones, dropping some. The sample includes about 340,000 clones, around 83% of them seen just once. The sample consisted of peripheral blood. Every receptor here comes from a young man with active or convalescent COVID-19. CDR3s include the opening cysteine and the closing phenylalanine or tryptophan. The order of the fields is V gene, D gene, clone size, J gene, CDR3 DNA, CDR3 protein. The D gene is left open where the match is weak. Rows give clone size only sometimes, using once, few, many, or a class for an expanded clone.

TRBV15	TRBD2	NA	TRBJ2-5	TGTGCCACCACCCACCGGGGAGGGAGGAATAAGTACCAAGAGACCCAGTACTTC	CATTHRGGRNKYQETQYF
TRBV19	NA	NA	TRBJ1-5	TGTGCCAGTCGGTTTAGCAATCAGCCCCAGCATTTT	CASRFSNQPQHF
TRBV19	NA	NA	TRBJ1-1	TGTGCCAGCGTCGTTACTCCCCCCCTATACACTGAAGCTTTCTTT	CASVVTPPLYTEAFF
TRBV3-1/TRBV3-2	NA	NA	TRBJ2-2	TGTGCCAGCAGCCAAGGGAGGGGCACCGGGGAGCTGTTTTTT	CASSQGRGTGELFF
TRBV29-1	TRBD1	NA	TRBJ1-1	TGCAGCGGGTCCGGGACAGGGGGCCAAGCTTTCTTT	CSGSGTGGQAFF
TRBV7-8	NA	NA	TRBJ2-7	TGTGCCAGCAGCTTATCGCAGGGAAGTTCATCCTACGAGCAGTACTTC	CASSLSQGSSSYEQYF
TRBV7-6	TRBD2	NA	TRBJ2-7	TGTGCCAGCAGCCATGGGACTAGCGGGGCCTACGAGCAGTACTTC	CASSHGTSGAYEQYF
TRBV7-8	TRBD2	NA	TRBJ2-3	TGTGCCAGCAGCCTGCGGGCTAGCGGGGGGGCCAGCTGGTCAGATACGCAGTATTTT	CASSLRASGGASWSDTQYF
TRBV27	TRBD2	NA	TRBJ2-3	TGTGCCAGCAGTTTATCTCCACTAGCGGGGGTTCTGGTTACGCAGTATTTT	CASSLSPLAGVLVTQYF
TRBV10-3	TRBD1	NA	TRBJ1-1	TGTGCCATCAGTGACAAGGGGGCTGGCACTGAAGCTTTCTTT	CAISDKGAGTEAFF
TRBV19	TRBD2	NA	TRBJ2-1	TGTGCCAGTAGTATAGTTTCGAAACCACTAGCGGATCAGTTCTTC	CASSIVSKPLADQFF
TRBV27	TRBD1	NA	TRBJ2-1	TGTGCCACCCCCCCTGTAGGGAATGGGACAGGGAAAGATGAGCAGTTCTTC	CATPPVGNGTGKDEQFF
TRBV7-2	NA	NA	TRBJ2-7	TGTGCCAGCAGCTCCCAACCCAGTGTCTCCTACGAGCAGTACTTC	CASSSQPSVSYEQYF
TRBV19	TRBD1	NA	TRBJ1-5	TGTGCCACCGAGACAGGGGGGTTTCAGCCCCAACATTTT	CATETGGFQPQHF
TRBV11-3	NA	few	TRBJ1-1	TGTGCCAGCAGCTCCCCCCGGGGTGCTAAGACTGAAGCTTTCTTT	CASSSPRGAKTEAFF
TRBV5-1	TRBD2	NA	TRBJ2-3	TGCGCCAGCAGCTTGGCCGGCGGGGGAGATCCGCAGTATTTT	CASSLAGGGDPQYF
TRBV5-4	NA	NA	TRBJ2-5	TGTGCCAGCAGCCCCCCGGGGAGGACCCAGTACTTC	CASSPPGRTQYF
TRBV4-2	TRBD2	NA	TRBJ2-3	TGTGCCAGCAGCCAAGAAGGGGTAGCGGGGGTACAAGATACGCAGTATTTT	CASSQEGVAGVQDTQYF
TRBV2	TRBD1	NA	TRBJ1-1	TGTGCCAGCAGTCCGGACAGGGGGGCGAACACTGAAGCTTTCTTT	CASSPDRGANTEAFF
TRBV5-1	NA	once	TRBJ2-3	TGCGCCAGCAGCTTTAATCCCGCGGATACGCAGTATTTT	CASSFNPADTQYF
TRBV7-6	TRBD1	NA	TRBJ2-7	TGTGCCAGCAGCCCGGACAGGGTTAGTAGCCACGAGCAGTACTTC	CASSPDRVSSHEQYF
TRBV4-1	NA	NA	TRBJ2-7	TGCGCCAGCAGCCAAGCTGCGGGGACAGCCGCCTACGAGCAGTACTTC	CASSQAAGTAAYEQYF
TRBV30	TRBD1	NA	TRBJ1-2	TGTGCCTGGAAAACTCCAGGGGGATATGGCTACACCTTC	CAWKTPGGYGYTF
TRBV6-1	TRBD1	NA	TRBJ2-6	TGTGCCAGCAGTGAAGCGCTCTCCGGGACAGCACTTTTC	CASSEALSGTALF
TRBV5-4	NA	NA	TRBJ1-4	TGTGCCAGCAGCTTGGAGGGGCCACCTAATGAAAAACTGTTTTTT	CASSLEGPPNEKLFF